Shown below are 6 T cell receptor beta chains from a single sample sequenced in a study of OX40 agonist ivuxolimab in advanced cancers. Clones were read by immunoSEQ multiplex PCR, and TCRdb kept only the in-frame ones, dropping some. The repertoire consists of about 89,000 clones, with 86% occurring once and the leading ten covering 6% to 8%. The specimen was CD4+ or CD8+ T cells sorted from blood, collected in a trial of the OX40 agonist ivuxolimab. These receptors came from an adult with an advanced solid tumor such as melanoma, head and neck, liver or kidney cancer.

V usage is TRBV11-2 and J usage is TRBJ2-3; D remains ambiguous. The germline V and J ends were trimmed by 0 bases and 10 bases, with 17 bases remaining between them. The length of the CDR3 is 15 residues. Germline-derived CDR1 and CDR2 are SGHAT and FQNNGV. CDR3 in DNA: TGTGCCAGCAGCTTAGAATTTGCGAGTTTATCTGCGCAGTATTTT. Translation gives CASSLEFASLSAQYF.

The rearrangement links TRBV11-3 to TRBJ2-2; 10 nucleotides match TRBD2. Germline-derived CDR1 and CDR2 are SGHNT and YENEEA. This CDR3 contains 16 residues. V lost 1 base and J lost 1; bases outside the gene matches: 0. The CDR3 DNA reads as TGTGCCAGCAGCTTAGTAGCGGGGGGGAACACCGGGGAGCTGTTTTTT. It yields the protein CASSLVAGGNTGELFF. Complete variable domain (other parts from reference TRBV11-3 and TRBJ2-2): EAGVVQSPRYKIIEKKQPVAFWCNPISGHNTLYWYLQNLGQGPELLIRYENEEAVDDSQLPKDRFSAERLKGVDSTLKIQPAELGDSAVYLCASSLVAGGNTGELFFGEGSRLTVL.

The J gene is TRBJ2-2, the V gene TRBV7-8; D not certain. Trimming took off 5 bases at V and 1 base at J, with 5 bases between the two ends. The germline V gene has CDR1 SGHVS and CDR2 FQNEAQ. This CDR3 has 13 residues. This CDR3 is CASSSLNTGELFF. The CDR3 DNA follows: TGTGCCAGCAGCAGCTTGAACACCGGGGAGCTGTTTTTT.

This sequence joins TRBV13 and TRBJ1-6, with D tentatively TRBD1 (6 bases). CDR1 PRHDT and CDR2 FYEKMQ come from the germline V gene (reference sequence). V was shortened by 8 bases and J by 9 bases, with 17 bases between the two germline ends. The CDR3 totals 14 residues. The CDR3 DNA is TGTGCCAGCTCTATCCGACAGGTTGCTTCACCCCTCCACTTT. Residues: CASSIRQVASPLHF.

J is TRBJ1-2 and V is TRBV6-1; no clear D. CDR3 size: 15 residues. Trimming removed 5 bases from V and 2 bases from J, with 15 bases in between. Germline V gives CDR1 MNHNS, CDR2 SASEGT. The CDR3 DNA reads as TGTGCCAGCAGTCCCCAAGAAGGACCAAACTATGGCTACACCTTC. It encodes CASSPQEGPNYGYTF.

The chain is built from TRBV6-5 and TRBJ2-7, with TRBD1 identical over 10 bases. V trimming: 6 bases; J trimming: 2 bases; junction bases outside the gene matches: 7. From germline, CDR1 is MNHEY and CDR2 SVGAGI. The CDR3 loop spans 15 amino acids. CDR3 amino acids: CASRLEGTGAYEQYF. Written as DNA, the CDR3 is TGTGCCAGCAGACTAGAAGGGACAGGGGCCTACGAGCAGTACTTC.